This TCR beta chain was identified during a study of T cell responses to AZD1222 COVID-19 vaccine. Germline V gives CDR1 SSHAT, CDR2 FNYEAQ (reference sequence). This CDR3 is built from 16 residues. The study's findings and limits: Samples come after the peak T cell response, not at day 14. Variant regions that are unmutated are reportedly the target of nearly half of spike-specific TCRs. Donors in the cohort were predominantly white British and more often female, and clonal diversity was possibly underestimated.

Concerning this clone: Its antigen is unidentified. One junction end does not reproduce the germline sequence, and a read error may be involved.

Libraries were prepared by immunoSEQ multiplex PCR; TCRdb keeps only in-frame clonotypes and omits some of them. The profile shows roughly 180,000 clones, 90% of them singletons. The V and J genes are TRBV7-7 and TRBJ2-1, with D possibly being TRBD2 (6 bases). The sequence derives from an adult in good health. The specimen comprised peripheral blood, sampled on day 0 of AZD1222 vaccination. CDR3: CASSPMAGTLYNEQFF. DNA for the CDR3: TGTGCTAGCAGCCCCATGGCGGGAACCTTATACAATGAGCAGTTCTTC. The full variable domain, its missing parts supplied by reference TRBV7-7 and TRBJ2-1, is GAGVSQSPRYKVTKRGQDVTLRCDPISSHATLYWYQQALGQGPEFLTYFNYEAQPDKSGLPSDRFSAERPEGSISTLTIQRTEQRDSAMYRCASSPMAGTLYNEQFFGPGTRLTVL.